This TCR beta chain derives from a study of blood T cells in healthy people across ages. Study outcomes and limitations: Calculation of diversity from one million T cells yielded estimates considered to be underestimates. A roughly linear age-dependent decrease characterized TCR beta diversity per million T cells.

For every donor, a draw yielded around 10 milliliters of peripheral blood. The second PCR ran roughly 6 to 11 cycles with a sample-barcoded 5' primer and J-beta primers. Researchers report that a template-switch adaptor with 12 random nucleotides tagged each cDNA molecule. In TCRdb, the 5' RACE reads were re-called with MiXCR into one record per CDR3 protein. The data hold approximately 700,000 distinct CDR3 sequences, with 32% observed a single time. Comment on this clonotype: Its antigen is not known.

What was sequenced was blood. This clonotype was sampled from an elderly woman in good health.

The CDR3 reads CSASRFSNTEAFF. As DNA, the CDR3 is TGCAGTGCTAGTAGGTTTTCCAACACTGAAGCTTTCTTT. This rearrangement joins TRBV20-1 to TRBJ1-1, with D unclear. Trimming shortened V by 3 bases and J by 2 bases, and 10 bases separated the two germline ends. Per the germline V gene, CDR1 is DFQATT and CDR2 is SNEGSKA (reference sequence). The length of the CDR3 is 13 residues.